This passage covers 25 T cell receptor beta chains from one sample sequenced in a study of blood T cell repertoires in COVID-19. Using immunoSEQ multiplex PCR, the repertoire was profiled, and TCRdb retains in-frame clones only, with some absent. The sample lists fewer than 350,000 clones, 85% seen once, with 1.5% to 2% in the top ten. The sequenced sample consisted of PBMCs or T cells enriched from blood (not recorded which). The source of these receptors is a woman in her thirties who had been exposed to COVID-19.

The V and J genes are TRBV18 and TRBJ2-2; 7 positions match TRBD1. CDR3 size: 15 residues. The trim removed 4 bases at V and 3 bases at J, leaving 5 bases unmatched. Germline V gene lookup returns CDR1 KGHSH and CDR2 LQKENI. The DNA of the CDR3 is TGTGCCAGCTCACTTAACAGGGGAGACACCGGGGAGCTGTTTTTT. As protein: CASSLNRGDTGELFF.

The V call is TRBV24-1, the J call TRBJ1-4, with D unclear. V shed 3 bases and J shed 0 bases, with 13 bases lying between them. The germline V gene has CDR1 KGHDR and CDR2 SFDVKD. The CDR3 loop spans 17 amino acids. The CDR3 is CATSDLRRVATNEKLFF. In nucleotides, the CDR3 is TGTGCCACCAGTGATCTGAGGCGGGTTGCAACTAATGAAAAACTGTTTTTT.

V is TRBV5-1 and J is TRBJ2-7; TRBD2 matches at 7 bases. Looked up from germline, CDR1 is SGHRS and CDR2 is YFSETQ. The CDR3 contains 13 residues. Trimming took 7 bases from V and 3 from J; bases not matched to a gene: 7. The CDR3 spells CASSITGGYEQYF. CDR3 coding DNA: TGCGCCAGCTCCATAACGGGGGGCTACGAGCAGTACTTC.

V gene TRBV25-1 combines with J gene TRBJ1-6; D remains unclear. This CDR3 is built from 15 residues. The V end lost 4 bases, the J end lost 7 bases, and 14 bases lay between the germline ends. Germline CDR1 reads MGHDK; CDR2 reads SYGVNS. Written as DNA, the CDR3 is TGTGCCAGCAGTGCCAGCGGGGTAAACAATTCACCCCTCCACTTT. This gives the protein CASSASGVNNSPLHF.

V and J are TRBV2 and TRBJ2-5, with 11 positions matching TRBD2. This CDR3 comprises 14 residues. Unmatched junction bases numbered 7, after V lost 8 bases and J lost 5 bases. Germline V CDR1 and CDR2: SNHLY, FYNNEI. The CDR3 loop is CASGSGGAWETQYF. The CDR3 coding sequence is TGTGCCAGCGGTAGCGGGGGGGCCTGGGAGACCCAGTACTTC.

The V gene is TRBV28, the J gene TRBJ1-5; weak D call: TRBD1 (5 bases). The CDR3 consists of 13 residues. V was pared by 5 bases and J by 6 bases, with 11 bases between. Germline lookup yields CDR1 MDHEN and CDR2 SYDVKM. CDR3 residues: CASSLGQSQPQHF. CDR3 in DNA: TGTGCCAGCAGTCTCGGACAAAGTCAGCCCCAGCATTTT.

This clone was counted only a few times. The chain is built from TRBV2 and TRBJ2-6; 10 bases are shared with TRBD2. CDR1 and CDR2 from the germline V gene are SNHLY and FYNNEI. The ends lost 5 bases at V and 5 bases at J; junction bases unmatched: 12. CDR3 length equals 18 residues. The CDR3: CASSWASGSRPRANVLTF. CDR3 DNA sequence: TGTGCCAGCAGTTGGGCTAGCGGGAGCCGTCCTCGGGCCAACGTCCTGACTTTC.

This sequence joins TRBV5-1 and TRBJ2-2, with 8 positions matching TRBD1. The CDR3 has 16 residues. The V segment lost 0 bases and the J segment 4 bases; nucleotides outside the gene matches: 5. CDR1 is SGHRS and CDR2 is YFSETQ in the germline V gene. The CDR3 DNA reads TGCGCCAGCAGCTTGGCCGGGACAGGAATCACCGGGGAGCTGTTTTTT. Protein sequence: CASSLAGTGITGELFF.

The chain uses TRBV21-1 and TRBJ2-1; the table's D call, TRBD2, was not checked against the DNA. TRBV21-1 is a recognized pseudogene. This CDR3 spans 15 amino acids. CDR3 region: CASIKAGGTYNEQFF. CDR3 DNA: TGTGCCAGCATTAAGGCGGGAGGGACCTACAATGAGCAGTTCTTC.

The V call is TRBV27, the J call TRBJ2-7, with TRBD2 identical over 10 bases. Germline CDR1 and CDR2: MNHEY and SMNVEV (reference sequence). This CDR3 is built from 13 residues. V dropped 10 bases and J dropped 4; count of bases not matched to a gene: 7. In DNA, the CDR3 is TGTGCCACCTCTAGCGGGGGCGGGTACGAGCAGTACTTC. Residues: CATSSGGGYEQYF.

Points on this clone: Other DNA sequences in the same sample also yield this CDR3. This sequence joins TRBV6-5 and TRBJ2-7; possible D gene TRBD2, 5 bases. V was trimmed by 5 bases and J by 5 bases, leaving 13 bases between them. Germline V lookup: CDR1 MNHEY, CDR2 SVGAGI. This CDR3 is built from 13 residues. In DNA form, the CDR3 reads TGTGCCAGCAGTCGGACGGGGAAAGACGAGCAGTACTTC. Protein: CASSRTGKDEQYF.

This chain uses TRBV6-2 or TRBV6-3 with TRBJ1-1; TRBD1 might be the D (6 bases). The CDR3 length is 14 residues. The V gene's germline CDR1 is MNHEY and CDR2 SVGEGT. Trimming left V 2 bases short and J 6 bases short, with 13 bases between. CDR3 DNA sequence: TGTGCCAGCAGTTACCATAAACAGGGATCTGAAGCTTTCTTT. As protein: CASSYHKQGSEAFF.

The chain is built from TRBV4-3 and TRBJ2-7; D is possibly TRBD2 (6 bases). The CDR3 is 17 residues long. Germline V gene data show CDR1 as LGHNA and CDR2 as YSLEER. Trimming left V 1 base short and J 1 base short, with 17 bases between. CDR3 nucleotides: TGCGCCAGCAGCCAAGGTAGACTAGTCGGGGAATCCTACGAGCAGTACTTC. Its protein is CASSQGRLVGESYEQYF.

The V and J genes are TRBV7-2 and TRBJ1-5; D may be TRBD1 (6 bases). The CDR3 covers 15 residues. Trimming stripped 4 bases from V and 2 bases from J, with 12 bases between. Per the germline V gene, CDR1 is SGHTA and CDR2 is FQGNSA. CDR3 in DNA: TGTGCCAGCAGCTCCGGGACAATGGGCAATCAGCCCCAGCATTTT. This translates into CASSSGTMGNQPQHF.

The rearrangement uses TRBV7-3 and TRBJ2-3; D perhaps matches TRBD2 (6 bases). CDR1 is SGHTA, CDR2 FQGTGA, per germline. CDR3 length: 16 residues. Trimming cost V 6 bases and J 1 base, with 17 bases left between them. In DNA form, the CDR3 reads TGTGCCAGCAGTTCCCGGGGGACGATCGGCACAGATACGCAGTATTTT. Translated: CASSSRGTIGTDTQYF.

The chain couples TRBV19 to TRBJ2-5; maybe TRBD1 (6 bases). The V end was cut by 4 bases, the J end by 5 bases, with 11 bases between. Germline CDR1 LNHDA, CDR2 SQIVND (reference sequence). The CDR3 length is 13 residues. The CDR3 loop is CASSTSRGETQYF. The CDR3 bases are TGTGCCAGTAGTACTTCTAGGGGGGAGACCCAGTACTTC.

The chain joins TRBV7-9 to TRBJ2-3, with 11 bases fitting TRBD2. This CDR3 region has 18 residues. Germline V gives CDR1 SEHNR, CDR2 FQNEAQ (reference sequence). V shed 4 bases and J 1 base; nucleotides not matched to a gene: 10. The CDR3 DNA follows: TGTGCCAGCAGCTCACAAGTTAGCGGGAGGGTTGGCACAGATACGCAGTATTTT. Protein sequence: CASSSQVSGRVGTDTQYF. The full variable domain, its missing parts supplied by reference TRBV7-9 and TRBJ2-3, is DTGVSQNPRHKITKRGQNVTFRCDPISEHNRLYWYRQTLGQGPEFLTYFQNEAQLEKSRLLSDRFSAERPKGSFSTLEIQRTEQGDSAMYLCASSSQVSGRVGTDTQYFGPGTRLTVL.

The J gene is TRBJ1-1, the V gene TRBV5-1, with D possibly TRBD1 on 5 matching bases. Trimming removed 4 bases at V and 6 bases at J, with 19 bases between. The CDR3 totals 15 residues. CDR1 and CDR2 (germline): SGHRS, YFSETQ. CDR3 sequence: CASSRRSGKGSEAFF. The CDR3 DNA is TGCGCCAGCAGCCGCAGGTCAGGGAAGGGGTCTGAAGCTTTCTTT.

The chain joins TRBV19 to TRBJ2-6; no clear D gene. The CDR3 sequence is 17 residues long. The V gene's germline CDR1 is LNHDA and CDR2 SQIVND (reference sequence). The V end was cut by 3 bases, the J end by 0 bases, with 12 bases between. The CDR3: CASSIVHRSSGANVLTF. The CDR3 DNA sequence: TGTGCCAGTAGTATTGTCCACCGGAGCTCTGGGGCCAACGTCCTGACTTTC.

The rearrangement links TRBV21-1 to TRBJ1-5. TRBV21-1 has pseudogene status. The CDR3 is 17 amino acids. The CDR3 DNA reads TGTGCCAGCAGCAAATGGGGGGGAGTAGACAGGAATCAGCCCCAGCATTTT. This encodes CASSKWGGVDRNQPQHF.

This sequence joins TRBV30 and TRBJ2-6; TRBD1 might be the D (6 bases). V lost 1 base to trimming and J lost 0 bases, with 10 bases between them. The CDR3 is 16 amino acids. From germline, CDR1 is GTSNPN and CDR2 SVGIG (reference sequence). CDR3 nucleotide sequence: TGTGCCTGGAGTGGGACAGCTAACTCTGGGGCCAACGTCCTGACTTTC. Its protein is CAWSGTANSGANVLTF.

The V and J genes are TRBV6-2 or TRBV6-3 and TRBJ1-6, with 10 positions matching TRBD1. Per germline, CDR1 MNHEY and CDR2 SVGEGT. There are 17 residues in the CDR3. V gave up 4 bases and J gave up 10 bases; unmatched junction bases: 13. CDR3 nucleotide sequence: TGTGCCAGCAGTTCCCGACTTGGGACAGGGGATCGATCACCCCTCCACTTT. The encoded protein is CASSSRLGTGDRSPLHF.

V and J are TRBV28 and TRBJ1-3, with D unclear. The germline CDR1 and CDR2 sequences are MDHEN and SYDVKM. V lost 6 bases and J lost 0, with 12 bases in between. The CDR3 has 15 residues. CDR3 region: CASRQYTTSGNTIYF. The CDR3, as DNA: TGTGCCAGCAGACAGTATACGACCTCTGGAAACACCATATATTTT.

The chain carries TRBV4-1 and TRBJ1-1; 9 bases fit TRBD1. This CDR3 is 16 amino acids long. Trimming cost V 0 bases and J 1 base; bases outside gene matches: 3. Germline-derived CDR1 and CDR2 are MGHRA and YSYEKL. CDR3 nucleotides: TGCGCCAGCAGCCAAGACCCGACAGGGGGGAACACTGAAGCTTTCTTT. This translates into CASSQDPTGGNTEAFF.

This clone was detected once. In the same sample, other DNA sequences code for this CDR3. CDR3 coding DNA: TGTGCCAGCAGCTCGGGGACTAGCGGGGGGAATGAGCAGTTCTTC. It is translated as CASSSGTSGGNEQFF. The chain couples TRBV7-9 to TRBJ2-1, with 15 bases fitting TRBD2. Germline V gene lookup returns CDR1 SEHNR and CDR2 FQNEAQ (reference sequence). With 4 bases clipped from V and 7 bases from J, the junction kept 2 bases outside the gene matches. The CDR3 contains 15 residues.